What follows are 32 T cell receptor beta chains derived from one specimen sequenced in a study of blood T cell repertoires in COVID-19. The method was immunoSEQ multiplex PCR; TCRdb's version includes in-frame clones alone and lacks a portion of them. In the table there are roughly 250,000 clones, more than 80% of which are singletons. The sequencing sample was made of peripheral blood. The receptors here all came from a middle-aged woman with acute or convalescent COVID-19.

The chain has TRBV7-9 and TRBJ2-1; 12 nucleotides agree with TRBD2. CDR1 is SEHNR and CDR2 is FQNEAQ in the germline V gene (reference sequence). V dropped 1 base and J dropped 6; count of bases not matched to a gene: 7. This CDR3 region has 17 residues. CDR3 nucleotides: TGTGCCAGCAGCTTAGTTCAGGAACTAGCGGGGGGCAATGAGCAGTTCTTC. This encodes CASSLVQELAGGNEQFF.

The CDR3, as DNA: TGTGCCAGCAGCTTAGGACAGCCGGGCGATGAAAAACTGTTTTTT. Translating gives CASSLGQPGDEKLFF. The rearrangement uses TRBV7-9 and TRBJ1-4, with D possibly being TRBD1 (5 bases). This CDR3 is 15 amino acids long. The germline CDR1 and CDR2 sequences are SEHNR and FQNEAQ (reference sequence). The germline V and J ends were trimmed by 1 base and 6 bases, with 12 bases remaining between them.

This clone turned up a few times. The chain links TRBV6-5 to TRBJ2-7; no clear D. Trimming took off 10 bases at V and 0 bases at J, with 16 bases between the two ends. The CDR3 is 14 amino acids. Germline CDR1 is MNHEY and CDR2 is SVGAGI. In nucleotides, the CDR3 is TGTGCCACCGCTCTCGGTCGTTACTCCTACGAGCAGTACGTC. Translation gives CATALGRYSYEQYV.

The chain recombines TRBV6-5 with TRBJ2-1; a weak D match, TRBD1 (6 bases). Trimming shortened V by 6 bases and J by 5 bases, and 11 bases separated the two germline ends. The germline gives CDR1 MNHEY, CDR2 SVGAGI. CDR3 length: 13 residues. CDR3 protein: CASSRDTHNEQFF. The CDR3 DNA reads TGTGCCAGCAGCCGGGACACCCACAATGAGCAGTTCTTC.

The chain links TRBV21-1 to TRBJ2-1; the table's D call, TRBD2, was not checked against the DNA. TRBV21-1 counts as a pseudogene. The CDR3 totals 13 residues. CDR3 loop: CASSAGENNEQFF. In DNA, the CDR3 is TGTGCCAGCAGCGCCGGGGAGAACAATGAGCAGTTCTTC.

This clone was detected only once. The gene calls are TRBV6-5 and TRBJ2-3; D is possibly TRBD2 (7 bases). The CDR3 totals 13 residues. V was shortened by 8 bases and J by 2 bases, with 11 bases between the two germline ends. CDR1 MNHEY and CDR2 SVGAGI come from the germline V gene. CDR3 in DNA: TGTGCCAGCGGCGGGGGCTCCACAGATACGCAGTATTTT. The encoded protein is CASGGGSTDTQYF.

V and J are TRBV30 and TRBJ1-1, with 7 positions matching TRBD1. Germline lookup yields CDR1 GTSNPN and CDR2 SVGIG (reference sequence). This CDR3 contains 14 residues. Trimming cost V 4 bases and J 1 base; bases outside gene matches: 6. CDR3 bases: TGTGCCTGGAAAGTCGGGACAGCGAACACTGAAGCTTTCTTT. Translated: CAWKVGTANTEAFF.

This chain uses TRBV30 with TRBJ1-1; D unresolved. Germline CDR1 is GTSNPN and CDR2 is SVGIG (reference sequence). V was pared by 2 bases and J by 5 bases, with 12 bases between. The CDR3 is 13 amino acids. CDR3 DNA sequence: TGTGCCTGGAGTACTGGCCAGCGAACTGAAGCTTTCTTT. Its protein product is CAWSTGQRTEAFF. The variable domain in full, with the rest retrieved from reference TRBV30 and TRBJ1-1, is SQTIHQWPATLVQPVGSPLSLECTVEGTSNPNLYWYRQAAGRGLQLLFYSVGIGQISSEVPQNLSASRPQDRQFILSSKKLLLSDSGFYLCAWSTGQRTEAFFGQGTRLTVV.

This clone has a single count. V is TRBV6-5 and J is TRBJ1-1, with D possibly matching TRBD1 (6 bases). The CDR3 spans 13 residues. Trimming took off 8 bases at V and 0 bases at J, with 10 bases between the two ends. Germline V lookup: CDR1 MNHEY, CDR2 SVGAGI. The CDR3 spells CASRGALNTEAFF. The CDR3 DNA follows: TGTGCCAGCCGGGGGGCGTTGAACACTGAAGCTTTCTTT.

This clone was observed a single time. The J gene is TRBJ1-6, the V gene TRBV2, with TRBD1 identical over 9 bases. In germline, CDR1 is SNHLY, CDR2 FYNNEI. The junction had 9 bases not matched to a gene; V was cut back by 9 bases and J by 0 bases. This CDR3 is built from 17 residues. CDR3 region: CASRMGQGSSYNSPLHF. In DNA, the CDR3 is TGTGCCAGTCGAATGGGACAGGGCAGCTCCTATAATTCACCCCTCCACTTT.

The chain recombines TRBV20-1 with TRBJ1-2; tentative D call: TRBD1 (5 bases). The CDR3 runs to 13 residues. Trimming cost V 3 bases and J 0 bases, with 8 bases left between them. Germline lookup yields CDR1 DFQATT and CDR2 SNEGSKA (reference sequence). In DNA, the CDR3 is TGCAGTGCTAGTACAGGCGCTAACTATGGCTACACCTTC. It codes for CSASTGANYGYTF.

The CDR3 region has the DNA TGTGCCAGTAGCCCTTTTATGGCGGGTGAAGCTTTCTTT. Translation gives CASSPFMAGEAFF. J is TRBJ1-1 and V is TRBV19; D is unclear. This CDR3 is built from 13 residues. Germline CDR1 and CDR2: LNHDA and SQIVND (reference sequence). Trimming stripped 6 bases from V and 7 bases from J, with 15 bases between.

V usage is TRBV7-8 and J usage is TRBJ1-2; a possible D gene is TRBD1 (6 bases). Germline CDR1 is SGHVS and CDR2 is FQNEAQ. V dropped 5 bases and J dropped 5 bases, with 9 bases sitting between them. This CDR3 comprises 12 residues. CDR3 region: CASSRGQYGYTF. CDR3 bases: TGTGCCAGCAGCCGAGGACAGTATGGCTACACCTTC.

The chain combines TRBV6-6 with TRBJ1-5; D call uncertain. Trimming removed 7 bases from V and 6 bases from J, with 16 bases in between. The CDR3 spans 14 residues. Germline values: CDR1 MNHNY, CDR2 SVGAGI (reference sequence). The DNA of the CDR3 is TGTGCCAGCACCCCTACTATGGGAGGTCAGCCCCAGCATTTT. It yields the protein CASTPTMGGQPQHF.

The rearrangement uses TRBV24-1 and TRBJ1-1; TRBD1 agrees at 9 bases. The germline gives CDR1 KGHDR, CDR2 SFDVKD. V gave up 9 bases and J gave up 5 bases; unmatched junction bases: 6. This CDR3 has 13 amino acids. The CDR3 nucleotides read TGTGCCACCCTTGACAGGGGGGGTACTGAAGCTTTCTTT. It codes for CATLDRGGTEAFF.

This clone was seen a single time. The CDR3 loop reads CASSHSGGAQYF. The CDR3 DNA sequence: TGTGCCAGCAGTCATAGCGGGGGAGCGCAGTATTTT. The genes are TRBV5-6 and TRBJ2-3; 9 nucleotides match TRBD2. Germline V gene sequence: CDR1 SGHDT, CDR2 YYEEEE. This CDR3 has 12 residues. Unmatched junction bases numbered 5, after V lost 5 bases and J lost 10 bases.

This clone was seen once. The genes are TRBV19 and TRBJ2-2, with no clear D. Germline V CDR1 and CDR2: LNHDA, SQIVND (reference sequence). CDR3 length: 12 amino acids. V lost 3 bases, J lost 3 bases, and 2 bases lay in between. CDR3 residues: CASSIDTGELFF. The CDR3 DNA sequence: TGTGCCAGTAGTATCGACACCGGGGAGCTGTTTTTT.

V gene TRBV7-3 combines with J gene TRBJ2-2; 7 nucleotides line up with TRBD1. The germline CDR1 and CDR2 sequences are SGHTA and FQGTGA. Trimming took 5 bases from V and 0 from J; bases not matched to a gene: 6. This CDR3 is 16 amino acids long. CDR3 nucleotides: TGTGCCAGCAGCCCCTACGGGACAGCGAACACCGGGGAGCTGTTTTTT. It codes for CASSPYGTANTGELFF.

The CDR3 here is CASSLLGLAGRDTQYF. In DNA form, the CDR3 reads TGTGCCAGCAGCTTGCTGGGACTAGCGGGGAGAGATACGCAGTATTTT. V gene TRBV5-6 combines with J gene TRBJ2-3, with 13 bases lining up with TRBD2. Per the germline V gene, CDR1 is SGHDT and CDR2 is YYEEEE. V was clipped by 1 base and J by 5 bases; unmatched bases: 4. The CDR3 length is 16 residues.

This chain's CDR3 is CASSWDGREEKLFF. The CDR3 DNA reads as TGCGCCAGCAGCTGGGACGGGAGGGAGGAAAAACTGTTTTTT. The rearrangement joins TRBV5-1 to TRBJ1-4; D might be TRBD1 (5 bases). The CDR3 has 14 residues. Trimming removed 3 bases from V and 8 bases from J, with 14 bases in between. Germline loops: CDR1 SGHRS, CDR2 YFSETQ.

The rearrangement links TRBV6-5 to TRBJ1-2; no reliable D call. Trimming removed 10 bases at V and 0 bases at J, with 9 bases between. The CDR3 runs to 12 residues. Per germline, CDR1 MNHEY and CDR2 SVGAGI. As DNA, the CDR3 is TGTGCCACGTTGACACCTAACTATGGCTACACCTTC. Protein sequence: CATLTPNYGYTF.

In regard to this clone: At the DNA level, this CDR3 is encoded by other sequences in the same sample as well. The CDR3, as DNA: TGCGCCAGCAGCCCTGGACAGGGAGGGAATTCACCCCTCCACTTT. It yields the protein CASSPGQGGNSPLHF. The chain recombines TRBV5-1 with TRBJ1-6, with TRBD1 matching over 8 bases. This CDR3 spans 15 amino acids. The trim removed 4 bases at V and 7 bases at J, leaving 7 bases unmatched. Germline assignment: CDR1 SGHRS and CDR2 YFSETQ.

This clone was recorded at least ten times. The V gene is TRBV18, the J gene TRBJ1-5; TRBD1 might be the D (6 bases). The CDR3 is 15 amino acids. Germline lookup yields CDR1 KGHSH and CDR2 LQKENI. V shed 3 bases and J shed 1 base, with 10 bases lying between them. The CDR3 is CASSPFQGSNQPQHF. CDR3 coding DNA: TGTGCCAGCTCACCCTTCCAGGGGAGCAATCAGCCCCAGCATTTT.

This rearrangement joins TRBV9 to TRBJ1-6; 9 positions match TRBD1. V trimming: 4 bases; J trimming: 7 bases; junction bases outside the gene matches: 9. The CDR3 is 16 residues long. CDR1 is SGDLS, CDR2 YYNGEE, per germline. CDR3 sequence: CASSSDAGTGNSPLHF. The CDR3 nucleotides read TGTGCCAGCAGCTCTGACGCGGGGACAGGGAATTCACCCCTCCACTTT.

This clone was seen a handful of times. Other nucleotide sequences from this sample produce the same CDR3. In nucleotides, the CDR3 is TGTGCCAGCAGCCGTCAGGGCTACGAGCAGTACGTC. Amino acid sequence: CASSRQGYEQYV. The rearrangement links TRBV7-9 to TRBJ2-7; D perhaps matches TRBD1 (5 bases). V lost 5 bases and J lost 3, with 8 bases in between. The CDR3 contains 12 residues. The germline V gene has CDR1 SEHNR and CDR2 FQNEAQ (reference sequence).

This clone was observed a handful of times. The chain uses TRBV19 and TRBJ1-2; a weak D match, TRBD1 (5 bases). V lost 7 bases and J 4 bases, leaving 19 bases between the germline ends. This CDR3 region has 15 residues. Germline V gene lookup returns CDR1 LNHDA and CDR2 SQIVND (reference sequence). The CDR3: CASTSPTGGGYGYTF. The CDR3 bases are TGTGCCAGTACCTCCCCCACGGGGGGGGGCTATGGCTACACCTTC.

V usage is TRBV19 and J usage is TRBJ2-3; TRBD2 matches at 8 bases. Unmatched junction bases numbered 8, after V lost 7 bases and J lost 8 bases. CDR1 LNHDA and CDR2 SQIVND come from the germline V gene (reference sequence). The CDR3 has 13 amino acids. The CDR3 loop is CASKLVGLATQYF. CDR3 bases: TGTGCCAGTAAATTGGTCGGACTAGCTACGCAGTATTTT.

The chain uses TRBV4-1 and TRBJ1-3; the match to TRBD1 covers 10 bases. Germline-derived CDR1 and CDR2 are MGHRA and YSYEKL. The CDR3 totals 16 residues. Trimming took 5 bases from V and 2 from J; bases not matched to a gene: 6. CDR3 sequence (DNA): TGCGCCAGCAGCTATACCGGGACAGGGGCTGGAAACACCATATATTTT. Residues: CASSYTGTGAGNTIYF.

The chain links TRBV2 to TRBJ2-5; 7 nucleotides agree with TRBD2. V shed 3 bases and J 7 bases; nucleotides not matched to a gene: 5. Germline V gene lookup returns CDR1 SNHLY and CDR2 FYNNEI. The CDR3 is 13 residues long. This CDR3 is CASSEGGLGTQYF. The CDR3 DNA is TGTGCCAGCAGTGAGGGGGGGTTGGGGACCCAGTACTTC.

The genes are TRBV3-1 (or the pseudogene TRBV3-2) and TRBJ1-5; D is unclear. CDR3 length: 14 amino acids. CDR1 and CDR2 (germline): LGHDT, YNNKEL (reference sequence). The V and J ends lost 1 base and 3 bases respectively, with 7 bases between them. In DNA, the CDR3 is TGTGCCAGCAGCCAAGGACATACCAATCAGCCCCAGCATTTT. Translating it yields CASSQGHTNQPQHF.

The gene calls are TRBV28 and TRBJ1-5; D is unresolved. CDR1 is MDHEN, CDR2 SYDVKM, per germline. This CDR3 region has 21 residues. V was cut by 1 base and J by 3 bases, with 28 bases left in between. The CDR3 reads CASSLSLIPGAIVTANQPQHF. The CDR3 DNA is TGTGCCAGCAGTTTATCGTTGATACCGGGAGCTATAGTGACGGCCAATCAGCCCCAGCATTTT.

This chain links TRBV19 with TRBJ2-2, with 7 bases fitting TRBD1. V dropped 10 bases and J dropped 1; count of bases not matched to a gene: 3. The CDR3 has 13 residues. Germline V gene data show CDR1 as LNHDA and CDR2 as SQIVND (reference sequence). The CDR3 nucleotides read TGTGCCATGAACAGGGGGAACACCGGGGAGCTGTTTTTT. This sequence encodes CAMNRGNTGELFF.